The sequence of this TCR beta chain was determined in a study of patients and donors after allogeneic stem cell transplantation. TCRdb ran MiXCR on the RT-PCR reads and lists one entry per CDR3 protein. The table lists roughly 180,000 distinct CDR3 sequences, around two fifths of them singletons. The sequence was obtained from a human donor who was either an allogeneic HSCT recipient or a stem cell or donor lymphocyte infusion donor (not recorded which). It is not recorded whose cells these are; they may come from a transplant donor. Sequenced: blood, either unsorted or a sorted T cell fraction (not recorded which).

CDR3 bases: TGTGCCTGGAGTTTGGGGGTACAAGAGACCCAGTACTTC. Protein product: CAWSLGVQETQYF. This rearrangement joins TRBV30 to TRBJ2-5; D may match TRBD1 or TRBD2 (5 bases each). V shed 2 bases and J shed 2 bases, with 9 bases lying between them. Germline-derived CDR1 and CDR2 are GTSNPN and SVGIG (reference sequence). The CDR3 totals 13 residues.